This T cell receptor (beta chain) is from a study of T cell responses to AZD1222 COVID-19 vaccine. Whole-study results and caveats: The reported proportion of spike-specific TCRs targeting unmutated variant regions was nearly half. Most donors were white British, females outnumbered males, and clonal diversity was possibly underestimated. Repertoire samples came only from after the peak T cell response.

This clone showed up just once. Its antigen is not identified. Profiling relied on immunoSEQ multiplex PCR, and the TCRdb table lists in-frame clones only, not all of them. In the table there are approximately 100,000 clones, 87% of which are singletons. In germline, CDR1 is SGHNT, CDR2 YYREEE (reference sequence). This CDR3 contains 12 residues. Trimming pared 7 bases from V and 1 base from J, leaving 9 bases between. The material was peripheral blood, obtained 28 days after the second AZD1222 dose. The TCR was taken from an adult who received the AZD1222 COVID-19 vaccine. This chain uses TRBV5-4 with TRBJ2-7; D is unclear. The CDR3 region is CASGKGSYEQYF. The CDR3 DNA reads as TGTGCCAGCGGAAAAGGATCCTACGAGCAGTACTTC.